These T cell receptor beta chains were read from a single sample in a study of blood T cell repertoires in COVID-19. Profiling relied on immunoSEQ multiplex PCR, and the TCRdb table lists in-frame clones only, not all of them. The sample yields some 400,000 clones, around nine tenths seen once. The specimen sequenced was peripheral blood. All receptors come from a human donor in a cohort sampled during active COVID-19. CDR3s include the opening cysteine and the closing phenylalanine or tryptophan. The D gene is left open where the match is weak. Only some rows state a clone size, as once, few, many or a class for expanded clones.

V	J	size	D	DNA	CDR3
TRBV30	TRBJ1-2	few	-	TGTGCCTGGAGTGGCCCCGGGGATGGCTACACCTTC	CAWSGPGDGYTF
TRBV7-9	TRBJ1-2	-	-	TGTGCCAGCAGCTTGGGGGGCTATGGCTACACCTTC	CASSLGGYGYTF
TRBV9	TRBJ1-2	-	-	TGTGCCAGCAGCGCCCTGGTGGGGGGGGGACGCTACACCTTC	CASSALVGGGRYTF
TRBV9	TRBJ2-2	-	-	TGTGCCAGCAGCGTAGCGGGTCGGACGAACACCGGGGAGCTGTTTTTT	CASSVAGRTNTGELFF
TRBV14	TRBJ2-5	-	-	TGTGCCAGCAGCCTAAAAGAGACCCAGTACTTC	CASSLKETQYF
TRBV4-2	TRBJ2-2	-	-	TGTGCCAGCAAGGAGGCCGGGATGGACACCGGGGAGCTGTTTTTT	CASKEAGMDTGELFF
TRBV6-1	TRBJ1-5	-	-	TGTGCCAGCAGTGAATCAGCCAGGGAGGAATATCAGCCCCAGCATTTT	CASSESAREEYQPQHF
TRBV6-1	TRBJ1-2	-	-	TGTGCCAGCAGTGAAAATCGGGGGGGAGGCTATGGCTACACCTTC	CASSENRGGGYGYTF
TRBV19	TRBJ2-5	-	-	TGTGCCAGTAGTGCCCCTAATTCGGCCCAGTACTTC	CASSAPNSAQYF
TRBV5-8	TRBJ1-1	once	TRBD1	TGTGCCAGCAGCCTAAACCACGACAGGGACTCTGAAGCTTTCTTT	CASSLNHDRDSEAFF
TRBV11-2	TRBJ2-3	-	TRBD2	TGTGCCAGCAGCCCCCGGTTAGCGGGAGACACAGATACGCAGTATTTT	CASSPRLAGDTDTQYF
TRBV2	TRBJ2-3	-	TRBD2	TGTGCCAGCAGTGATCCTGGGGGAGGGTTAACAGATACGCAGTATTTT	CASSDPGGGLTDTQYF
TRBV21-1	TRBJ2-2	-	-	TGTGCCAGCAGCCCGGAGAGGGATAGAGGGGAGCTGTTTTTT	CASSPERDRGELFF
TRBV24-1	TRBJ2-2	-	TRBD1	TGTGCCACCAGTGATTTTAGTTGGACAGGGGGGACCGGGGAGCTGTTTTTT	CATSDFSWTGGTGELFF
TRBV24-1	TRBJ2-2	many	TRBD2	TGTGCCACCAGTGACGCCGGGACTAGCGGGGGGTACACCGGGGAGCTGTTTTTT	CATSDAGTSGGYTGELFF
TRBV10-3	TRBJ1-2	once	-	TGTGCCATCAGTAGAGAAACGAACTATGGCTACACCTTC	CAISRETNYGYTF
TRBV7-2	TRBJ2-1	-	TRBD2	TGTGCCAGCAGCTCCCAGCCTAGCGGGCGTTACAATGAGCAGTTCTTC	CASSSQPSGRYNEQFF
TRBV5-4	TRBJ1-1	-	TRBD1	TGTGCCAGCAGCTCGGGACAGACCACTGAAGCTTTCTTT	CASSSGQTTEAFF
TRBV5-4	TRBJ2-3	-	-	TGTGCCAGCAAGGAGGGCGGGGTCGGCACAGATACGCAGTATTTT	CASKEGGVGTDTQYF
TRBV28	TRBJ2-5	-	TRBD1	TGTGCCACCGCCCTAGGTCGTGAGGGGGCCGGAGAGACCCAGTACTTC	CATALGREGAGETQYF
TRBV27	TRBJ2-1	-	-	TGTGCCAGCAGTGACTATCCCCTCAATGAGCAGTTCTTC	CASSDYPLNEQFF
TRBV6-1	TRBJ2-1	-	TRBD2	TGTGCCAGCAGTGGGGGGAGGGGGAGCGGGAGCGATAATGAGCAGTTCTTC	CASSGGRGSGSDNEQFF
TRBV11-2	TRBJ2-7	-	TRBD2	TGTGCCAGCAGCCGGGAGCCTAGCGGGTCCTACGAGCAGTACTTC	CASSREPSGSYEQYF
TRBV18	TRBJ2-3	-	TRBD2	TGTGCCAGCTTAGCGGGAAACACAGATACGCAGTATTTT	CASLAGNTDTQYF
TRBV5-1	TRBJ2-2	-	TRBD1	TGCGCCAGCAGCTCGGCAGGGGGCAACACCGGGGAGCTGTTTTTT	CASSSAGGNTGELFF
TRBV6-5	TRBJ1-3	-	-	TGTGCCAGCACGCGAACAGGGACGGGAGGAAACACCATATATTTT	CASTRTGTGGNTIYF
TRBV4-1	TRBJ2-3	-	TRBD2	TGCGCCAGCAGCCAAGAAGGGAGGGTGGGGCGCACAGATACGCAGTATTTT	CASSQEGRVGRTDTQYF
TRBV30	TRBJ1-5	-	-	TGTGCCTGGAGTTTCCCGGGACTCAGCAATCAGCCCCAGCATTTT	CAWSFPGLSNQPQHF
TRBV9	TRBJ1-3	-	-	TGTGCCAGCAGCGTAGGGCAGGGCTCTGGAAACACCATATATTTT	CASSVGQGSGNTIYF
TRBV6-5	TRBJ1-2	-	TRBD1	TGTGCCAGCAGTCGGGACAGCAATTATGGCTACACCTTC	CASSRDSNYGYTF
TRBV28	TRBJ2-1	-	TRBD1	TGTGCCAGCAGTTTAATCAGGGGGCATTCCCTTTACAATGAGCAGTTCTTC	CASSLIRGHSLYNEQFF
TRBV7-2	TRBJ2-7	-	TRBD2	TGTGCCAGCACCTTGGGGGGGAGCTCCTACGAGCAGTACTTC	CASTLGGSSYEQYF
TRBV3-1/TRBV3-2	TRBJ2-7	-	-	TGTGCCAGCAGCGAGTCTTATTTAGTTTCCTACGAGCAGTACTTC	CASSESYLVSYEQYF
TRBV28	TRBJ1-2	once	-	TGTGCCAGCAGTCCCCCCCAGGGTGGCTACACCTTC	CASSPPQGGYTF
TRBV19	TRBJ1-5	-	-	TGTGCCAGTAGTATGATTGAACAGGAAAACCAGCCCCAGCATTTT	CASSMIEQENQPQHF
TRBV2	TRBJ2-7	-	TRBD2	TGTGCCAGCACCCAGGAACTAGCGGGGGCCTCACCAGCCTACGAGCAGTACTTC	CASTQELAGASPAYEQYF
TRBV2	TRBJ2-6	-	TRBD1	TGTGCCAGCAGTGAAAGGGCAGGGGGCTCTGGGGCCAACGTCCTGACTTTC	CASSERAGGSGANVLTF
TRBV3-1/TRBV3-2	TRBJ1-6	-	-	TGTGCCAGCAGCCAAAGGGGGTTTGGGTCACCCCTCCACTTT	CASSQRGFGSPLHF
TRBV3-1/TRBV3-2	TRBJ2-5	-	TRBD1	TGTGCCAGCAGCCAAGACCTAGGGGGCGCGGAGACCCAGTACTTC	CASSQDLGGAETQYF
TRBV27	TRBJ2-5	-	TRBD2	TGTGCCAGCAGTCCCTTTCTGGGGACTAGCGGGAGGCCCTACTTC	CASSPFLGTSGRPYF
TRBV19	TRBJ2-1	-	TRBD2	TGTGCCAGTAGTCGGTCGGGAGGAGGGCCCTCCTACAATGAGCAGTTCTTC	CASSRSGGGPSYNEQFF
TRBV7-2	TRBJ1-3	many	-	TGTGCCAGCAGCCCTACACCAGGACTGTCTGGAAACACCATATATTTT	CASSPTPGLSGNTIYF
TRBV23-1	TRBJ2-1	-	-	TGCGCCAGCAGTCATCCAGGGGGAGGCAATGAGCAGTTCTTC	CASSHPGGGNEQFF
TRBV19	TRBJ2-1	-	-	TGTGCCAGTATGGGAGCCAATGAGCAGTTCTTC	CASMGANEQFF
TRBV15	TRBJ2-1	-	-	TGTGCCACTAGCGGAGGGCGGTCCTACAATGAGCAGTTCTTC	CATSGGRSYNEQFF
TRBV4-2	TRBJ2-3	-	TRBD2	TGTGCCAGCAGCCAAGCTTTCCGGGAGGAGGGAGATACGCAGTATTTT	CASSQAFREEGDTQYF
TRBV7-9	TRBJ1-3	-	TRBD1	TGTGCCAGCAGACTGGGACAGTCGCGAGGAAACACCATATATTTT	CASRLGQSRGNTIYF
TRBV4-1	TRBJ2-2	-	TRBD2	TGCGCCAGCAGCCGTAAGGTCGCTAGCGGGAGGGCCGAGTCCCCCGGGGAGCTGTTTTTT	CASSRKVASGRAESPGELFF
TRBV10-2	TRBJ1-6	-	TRBD1	TGCGCCAGCAGAAACAGGGGCGGGAATTCACCCCTCCACTTT	CASRNRGGNSPLHF
TRBV5-1	TRBJ1-1	-	-	TGCGCCAGCAGTAGGGCAGGGCCGAGGAACACTGAAGCTTTCTTT	CASSRAGPRNTEAFF
TRBV11-3	TRBJ2-2	-	-	TGTGCCAGCAGCTCCTCCCCCCGGGGCACCGGGGAGCTGTTTTTT	CASSSSPRGTGELFF
TRBV28	TRBJ1-2	-	TRBD1	TGTGCCAGCAGTCCCCGACGACAGGGGGCGTCCTATGGCTACACCTTC	CASSPRRQGASYGYTF
TRBV6-5	TRBJ1-2	once	-	TGTGCCAGCAGTTACTCGGGAAGGGGGTACTATGGCTACACCTTC	CASSYSGRGYYGYTF
TRBV6-5	TRBJ2-7	-	TRBD2	TGTGCCAGCGCAATAGCGGGAGTCCCCTCCTACGAGCAGTACTTC	CASAIAGVPSYEQYF
TRBV19	TRBJ1-5	-	-	TGTGCCAGTAGTGCCACAGGGAACAATCAGCCCCAGCATTTT	CASSATGNNQPQHF